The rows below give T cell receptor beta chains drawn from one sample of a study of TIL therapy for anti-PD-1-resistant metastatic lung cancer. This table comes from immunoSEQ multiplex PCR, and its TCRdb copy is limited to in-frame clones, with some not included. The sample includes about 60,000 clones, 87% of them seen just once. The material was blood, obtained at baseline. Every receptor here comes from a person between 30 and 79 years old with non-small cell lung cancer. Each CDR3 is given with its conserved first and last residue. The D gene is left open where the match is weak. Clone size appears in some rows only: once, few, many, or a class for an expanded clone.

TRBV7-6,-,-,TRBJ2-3,CASSLASGTTDTQYF,TGTGCCAGCAGCTTAGCTAGCGGAACCACAGATACGCAGTATTTT
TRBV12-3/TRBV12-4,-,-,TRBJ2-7,CASSSSAPAGQYF,TGTGCCAGCAGTTCCTCCGCCCCGGCGGGGCAGTACTTC
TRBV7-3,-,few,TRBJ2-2,CASSLSITGELFF,TGTGCCAGCAGCTTAAGTATTACCGGGGAGCTGTTTTTT
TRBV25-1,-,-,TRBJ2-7,CASSESCTSYPCEQYF,TGTGCCAGCAGTGAATCGTGCACTAGCTATCCGTGCGAGCAGTACTTC
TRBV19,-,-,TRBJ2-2,CASSMGFTGELFF,TGTGCCAGTAGTATGGGGTTCACCGGGGAGCTGTTTTTT
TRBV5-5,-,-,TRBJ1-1,CASSLERTEAFF,TGTGCCAGCAGCTTGGAGCGCACTGAAGCTTTCTTT
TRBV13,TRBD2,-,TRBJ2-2,CASSSLAGGQTGELFF,TGTGCCAGCAGCTCCCTGGCGGGGGGACAAACCGGGGAGCTGTTTTTT
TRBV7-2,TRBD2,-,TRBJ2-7,CASSLVLAGGPYEQYF,TGTGCCAGCAGCTTAGTTCTAGCGGGGGGCCCATACGAGCAGTACTTC
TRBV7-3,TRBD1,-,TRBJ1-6,CASSPGQDVSPLHF,TGTGCCAGCAGCCCGGGACAGGATGTTTCACCCCTCCACTTT
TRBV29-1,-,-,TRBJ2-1,CSVEDPEASYNEQFF,TGCAGCGTTGAAGATCCGGAGGCCTCCTACAATGAGCAGTTCTTC
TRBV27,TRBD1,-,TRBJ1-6,CASSQGAYSPLHF,TGTGCCAGCAGCCAGGGGGCATACTCACCCCTCCACTTT
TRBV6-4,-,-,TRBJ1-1,CASSRTENTEAFF,TGTGCCAGCAGCAGAACAGAGAACACTGAAGCTTTCTTT
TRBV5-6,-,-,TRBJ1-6,CASSPLGSPLHF,TGTGCCAGCAGCCCGCTCGGGTCACCCCTCCACTTT
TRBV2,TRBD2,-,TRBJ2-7,CASLRGVVSYEQYF,TGTGCCAGCCTACGGGGGGTTGTGTCCTACGAGCAGTACTTC
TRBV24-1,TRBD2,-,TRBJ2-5,CATSDFVGGRATETQYF,TGTGCCACCAGTGATTTTGTGGGCGGGAGGGCCACAGAGACCCAGTACTTC
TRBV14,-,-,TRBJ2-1,CASSYDWGSSYNEQFF,TGTGCCAGCAGCTATGACTGGGGAAGCTCCTACAATGAGCAGTTCTTC
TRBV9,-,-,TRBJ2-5,CASSVAADGTQYF,TGTGCCAGCAGCGTAGCTGCGGACGGGACCCAGTACTTC